The 23 T cell receptor beta chains in this list originate from one sample, sequenced in a study of monozygotic twins with cystic fibrosis listed by TCRdb under 2021. Libraries were constructed by the immunoSEQ multiplex PCR assay. Entries here come from immuneACCESS through TCRdb and include only in-frame sequences with V and J called. Some clones fail to appear in such tables; in the studies checked, an unresolved V gene covers under half of the shortfall, and the cause of the remainder is unknown. The sample data list tens of thousands of clones, and approximately 90% of these were observed just once. Approximately 0.28% of the sample goes to the ten largest clones. Sequenced material: blood. These TCRs come from a girl aged 2-10 years with cystic fibrosis.

The chain links TRBV27 to TRBJ1-2; 7 bases are a match to TRBD1. Per germline, CDR1 MNHEY and CDR2 SMNVEV (reference sequence). The CDR3 covers 18 residues. V lost 5 bases and J lost 2; bases outside the gene matches: 17. CDR3 nucleotide sequence: TGTGCCAGCAGTCTACAACAGGGGTCTATCACTCCGAACTATGGCTACACCTTC. Its translation: CASSLQQGSITPNYGYTF.

This chain connects TRBV7-9 to TRBJ1-2; TRBD1 might be the D (6 bases). The CDR3 has 14 amino acids. Per the germline V gene, CDR1 is SEHNR and CDR2 is FQNEAQ (reference sequence). The germline V and J ends were trimmed by 2 bases and 5 bases, with 12 bases remaining between them. The CDR3 here is CASSLPGQSYGYTF. The CDR3 nucleotides are TGTGCCAGCAGCTTACCAGGACAGTCTTATGGCTACACCTTC.

The gene calls are TRBV18 and TRBJ1-1; D gene ambiguous. Germline values: CDR1 KGHSH, CDR2 LQKENI. There are 14 residues in the CDR3. The V end was cut by 0 bases, the J end by 7 bases, with 12 bases between. The DNA of the CDR3 is TGTGCCAGCTCACCACCTGGAGGAGTGGGTGAAGCTTTCTTT. Its translation is CASSPPGGVGEAFF.

V is TRBV5-1 and J is TRBJ1-2; no clear D gene. In germline, CDR1 is SGHRS, CDR2 YFSETQ. Between the trimmed V and J ends, which lost 4 bases and 6 bases, there was a span of 19 bases. This CDR3 comprises 15 residues. The CDR3 protein is CASSPARAAGDGYTF. The CDR3 DNA sequence: TGCGCCAGCAGCCCGGCGCGAGCGGCCGGAGATGGCTACACCTTC.

The V call is TRBV4-1, the J call TRBJ2-7, with 7 bases aligning to TRBD1. Germline V lookup: CDR1 MGHRA, CDR2 YSYEKL. The junction had 3 bases not matched to a gene; V was cut back by 1 base and J by 0 bases. The CDR3 extends over 15 amino acids. This CDR3 reads CASSQGTGYSYEQYF. DNA of the CDR3: TGCGCCAGCAGCCAAGGGACAGGTTACTCCTACGAGCAGTACTTC.

V is TRBV27 and J is TRBJ1-2, with D unclear. The CDR3 covers 12 residues. Germline CDR1 and CDR2: MNHEY and SMNVEV (reference sequence). The V gene lost 5 bases and the J gene lost 8 bases, with 12 bases spanning the gap. CDR3 nucleotides: TGTGCCAGCAGTGACCCTCGGGTCGGCTACACCTTC. Translating it yields CASSDPRVGYTF.

V is TRBV5-1 and J is TRBJ2-7, with 9 bases identical to TRBD2. Germline values: CDR1 SGHRS, CDR2 YFSETQ. Losses at the gene ends were 3 bases for V and 4 bases for J; bases not matched to a gene: 5. The CDR3 spans 14 residues. The CDR3 spells CASSSQGLAYEQYF. In DNA, the CDR3 is TGCGCCAGCAGCTCCCAGGGACTAGCTTACGAGCAGTACTTC.

V is TRBV28 and J is TRBJ2-2; D unclear. The CDR3 extends over 13 amino acids. Trimming pared 6 bases from V and 3 bases from J, leaving 8 bases between. The germline V gene has CDR1 MDHEN and CDR2 SYDVKM. CDR3 DNA: TGTGCCAGCAGGGGAAGGGACACCGGGGAGCTGTTTTTT. Amino acids: CASRGRDTGELFF. The variable domain in full, with the rest retrieved from reference TRBV28 and TRBJ2-2, is DVKVTQSSRYLVKRTGEKVFLECVQDMDHENMFWYRQDPGLGLRLIYFSYDVKMKEKGDIPEGYSVSREKKERFSLILESASTNQTSMYLCASRGRDTGELFFGEGSRLTVL.

A few counts support this clone. The rearrangement joins TRBV18 to TRBJ1-1; D unclear. V was cut by 6 bases and J by 6 bases, with 11 bases left in between. There are 12 residues in the CDR3. Germline values: CDR1 KGHSH, CDR2 LQKENI. This chain's CDR3 is CASSPSAAEAFF. CDR3 bases: TGTGCCAGCTCCCCCTCGGCAGCTGAAGCTTTCTTT.

This clone was detected a few times. The V and J genes are TRBV5-1 and TRBJ2-1; no clear D. There are 13 residues in the CDR3. Germline V CDR1 and CDR2: SGHRS, YFSETQ. The V end was cut by 4 bases, the J end by 8 bases, with 13 bases between. The DNA for the CDR3 is TGCGCCAGCAGCCCCCCAGGATCACATGAGCAGTTCTTC. It yields the protein CASSPPGSHEQFF. Using reference TRBV5-1 and TRBJ2-1 for the parts outside the CDR3, the full variable domain is KAGVTQTPRYLIKTRGQQVTLSCSPISGHRSVSWYQQTPGQGLQFLFEYFSETQRNKGNFPGRFSGRQFSNSRSEMNVSTLELGDSALYLCASSPPGSHEQFFGPGTRLTVL.

This clone was seen a single time. The chain has TRBV10-2 and TRBJ2-7; D perhaps matches TRBD2 (7 bases). Germline V lookup: CDR1 WSHSY, CDR2 SAAADI. This CDR3 spans 16 amino acids. V lost 1 base, J lost 0 bases, and 13 bases lay in between. This chain's CDR3 is CASSEYLGGLSYEQYF. DNA of the CDR3: TGCGCCAGCAGTGAGTACCTCGGGGGGCTCTCCTACGAGCAGTACTTC.

The rearrangement joins TRBV30 to TRBJ1-5; 12 bases agree with TRBD1. Unmatched junction bases numbered 8, after V lost 7 bases and J lost 7 bases. Germline assignment: CDR1 GTSNPN and CDR2 SVGIG (reference sequence). This CDR3 contains 14 residues. The CDR3 loop is CASQGQGAEQPQHF. The DNA of the CDR3 is TGTGCCTCACAGGGACAGGGGGCTGAACAGCCCCAGCATTTT.

The chain is built from TRBV6-5 and TRBJ1-6, with 10 bases fitting TRBD1. From germline, CDR1 is MNHEY and CDR2 SVGAGI. Germline trimming cut 6 bases from V and 7 bases from J; bases unmatched to any gene: 3. This CDR3 has 14 amino acids. CDR3 DNA: TGTGCCAGCAGCTGGACAGGGGGAAATTCACCCCTCCACTTT. Translated: CASSWTGGNSPLHF.

The rearrangement joins TRBV29-1 to TRBJ2-7; D not certain. The CDR3 sequence is 12 residues long. V was pared by 5 bases and J by 1 base, with 9 bases between. Per germline, CDR1 SQVTM and CDR2 ANQGSEA. The CDR3 loop reads CSVRATSYEQYF. DNA for the CDR3: TGCAGCGTTAGGGCCACTTCCTACGAGCAGTACTTC.

The rearrangement links TRBV10-3 to TRBJ2-7, with 9 bases that match TRBD2. The CDR3 is 17 amino acids. Germline CDR1 is ENHRY and CDR2 is SYGVKD. Trimming removed 4 bases from V and 5 bases from J; junction bases left unmatched: 15. Written as DNA, the CDR3 is TGTGCCATCAGTGGCGGGGTGGTAAGGCTAGCGGGGCACGAGCAGTACTTC. Translation: CAISGGVVRLAGHEQYF.

The chain combines TRBV4-3 with TRBJ1-1; 7 bases are shared with TRBD1. V shed 2 bases, J shed 4 bases, and the junction held 4 bases outside the gene matches. Looked up from germline, CDR1 is LGHNA and CDR2 is YSLEER. This CDR3 comprises 14 residues. CDR3 region: CASSQRGRGTEAFF. The CDR3 DNA sequence: TGCGCCAGCAGCCAAAGGGGGCGCGGCACTGAAGCTTTCTTT.

V is TRBV5-1 and J is TRBJ1-2, with 7 nucleotides matching TRBD1. Trimming cost V 0 bases and J 8 bases; bases outside gene matches: 4. The CDR3 length is 13 residues. CDR1 is SGHRS and CDR2 is YFSETQ in the germline V gene. CDR3 in DNA: TGCGCCAGCAGCTTGGTAACAGGGGAAGGCTACACCTTC. Its translation is CASSLVTGEGYTF.

This chain joins TRBV18 and TRBJ2-3; no definite D call. Germline assignment: CDR1 KGHSH and CDR2 LQKENI. V was clipped by 0 bases and J by 2 bases, with 12 bases between them. The CDR3 is made up of 16 amino acids. CDR3: CASSPPSSTYTDTQYF. CDR3 nucleotide sequence: TGTGCCAGCTCACCACCATCTAGTACCTACACAGATACGCAGTATTTT.

This clone was observed a single time. For the CDR3, the DNA is TGTGCCAGTAGTATTTCGGCAGGGGATCAGCCCCAGCATTTT. This translates into CASSISAGDQPQHF. This chain links TRBV19 with TRBJ1-5; a possible D gene is TRBD1 (6 bases). Trimming shortened V by 3 bases and J by 5 bases, and 11 bases separated the two germline ends. The CDR3 extends over 14 amino acids. Germline CDR1 LNHDA, CDR2 SQIVND (reference sequence).

The chain joins TRBV5-1 to TRBJ2-5; no clear D. The CDR3 is made up of 12 amino acids. V was clipped by 0 bases and J by 4 bases, with 4 bases between them. Germline V lookup: CDR1 SGHRS, CDR2 YFSETQ. The CDR3 loop reads CASSLDIETQYF. Written as DNA, the CDR3 is TGCGCCAGCAGCTTGGACATAGAGACCCAGTACTTC.

The CDR3 reads CASSPGTGTSGNTIYF. CDR3 DNA: TGTGCCAGCTCACCGGGGACAGGGACGTCTGGAAACACCATATATTTT. The chain joins TRBV18 to TRBJ1-3; 9 bases are a match to TRBD1. The junction had 4 bases not matched to a gene; V was cut back by 3 bases and J by 1 base. Germline loops: CDR1 KGHSH, CDR2 LQKENI. The CDR3 totals 16 residues.

The V gene is TRBV4-2, the J gene TRBJ1-5; D uncertain. Germline CDR1 is LGHNA and CDR2 is YNFKEQ. CDR3 length equals 15 residues. Trimming stripped 0 bases from V and 1 base from J, with 7 bases between. The CDR3 nucleotides read TGTGCCAGCAGCCAAGAGCAGGACAGCAATCAGCCCCAGCATTTT. It yields the protein CASSQEQDSNQPQHF.

J is TRBJ2-3 and V is TRBV19; D is uncertain. From germline, CDR1 is LNHDA and CDR2 SQIVND (reference sequence). V shed 1 base and J shed 1 base, with 12 bases lying between them. This CDR3 contains 16 residues. CDR3 in amino acids: CASSIGELGGTDTQYF. As DNA, the CDR3 is TGTGCCAGTAGTATAGGAGAGTTGGGCGGCACAGATACGCAGTATTTT.